This record covers a single T cell receptor beta chain. What it binds is unknown. Trimming stripped 1 base from V and 0 bases from J, with 7 bases between. Looked up from germline, CDR1 is SGHAT and CDR2 is FQNNGV. The CDR3 consists of 15 residues. The sample originates from a study of T cell responses to AZD1222 COVID-19 vaccine. Study-wide findings and caveats: A reported finding is that nearly half of spike-specific TCRs target unmutated variant regions. Breadth and depth of Spike-specific TCRs rose after two AZD1222 doses. Scientists sampled the repertoires only once the peak T cell response had passed.

TCRdb's table, derived via immunoSEQ multiplex PCR, lists solely in-frame clones and lacks some. The sample comprises over 200,000 clones, about 95% of which are singletons, and around 1.7% rests with the top ten. The origin of this receptor is an adult who received the MenACWY meningococcal vaccine as a control. The starting material was peripheral blood, obtained 28 days after the second dose of the MenACWY control vaccine. The chain uses TRBV11-2 and TRBJ1-5; no definite D call. Here the CDR3 reads CASSLGPNSNQPQHF. The CDR3 nucleotides are TGTGCCAGCAGCTTAGGTCCTAATAGCAATCAGCCCCAGCATTTT.